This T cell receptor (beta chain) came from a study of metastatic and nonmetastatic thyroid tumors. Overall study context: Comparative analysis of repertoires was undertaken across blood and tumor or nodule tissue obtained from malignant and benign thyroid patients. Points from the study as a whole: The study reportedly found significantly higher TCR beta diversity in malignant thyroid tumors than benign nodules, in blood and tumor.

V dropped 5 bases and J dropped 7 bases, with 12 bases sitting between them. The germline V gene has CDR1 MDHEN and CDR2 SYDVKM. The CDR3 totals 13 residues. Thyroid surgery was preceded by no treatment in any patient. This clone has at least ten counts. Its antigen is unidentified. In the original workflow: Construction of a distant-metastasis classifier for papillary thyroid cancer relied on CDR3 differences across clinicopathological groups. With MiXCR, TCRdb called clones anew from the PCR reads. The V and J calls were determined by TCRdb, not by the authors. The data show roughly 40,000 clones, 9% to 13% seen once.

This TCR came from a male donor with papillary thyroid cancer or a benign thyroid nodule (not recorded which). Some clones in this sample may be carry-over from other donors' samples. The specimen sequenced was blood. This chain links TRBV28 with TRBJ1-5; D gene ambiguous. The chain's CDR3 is CASSTTREQPQHF. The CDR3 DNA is TGTGCCAGCAGTACGACCAGAGAACAGCCCCAGCATTTT.